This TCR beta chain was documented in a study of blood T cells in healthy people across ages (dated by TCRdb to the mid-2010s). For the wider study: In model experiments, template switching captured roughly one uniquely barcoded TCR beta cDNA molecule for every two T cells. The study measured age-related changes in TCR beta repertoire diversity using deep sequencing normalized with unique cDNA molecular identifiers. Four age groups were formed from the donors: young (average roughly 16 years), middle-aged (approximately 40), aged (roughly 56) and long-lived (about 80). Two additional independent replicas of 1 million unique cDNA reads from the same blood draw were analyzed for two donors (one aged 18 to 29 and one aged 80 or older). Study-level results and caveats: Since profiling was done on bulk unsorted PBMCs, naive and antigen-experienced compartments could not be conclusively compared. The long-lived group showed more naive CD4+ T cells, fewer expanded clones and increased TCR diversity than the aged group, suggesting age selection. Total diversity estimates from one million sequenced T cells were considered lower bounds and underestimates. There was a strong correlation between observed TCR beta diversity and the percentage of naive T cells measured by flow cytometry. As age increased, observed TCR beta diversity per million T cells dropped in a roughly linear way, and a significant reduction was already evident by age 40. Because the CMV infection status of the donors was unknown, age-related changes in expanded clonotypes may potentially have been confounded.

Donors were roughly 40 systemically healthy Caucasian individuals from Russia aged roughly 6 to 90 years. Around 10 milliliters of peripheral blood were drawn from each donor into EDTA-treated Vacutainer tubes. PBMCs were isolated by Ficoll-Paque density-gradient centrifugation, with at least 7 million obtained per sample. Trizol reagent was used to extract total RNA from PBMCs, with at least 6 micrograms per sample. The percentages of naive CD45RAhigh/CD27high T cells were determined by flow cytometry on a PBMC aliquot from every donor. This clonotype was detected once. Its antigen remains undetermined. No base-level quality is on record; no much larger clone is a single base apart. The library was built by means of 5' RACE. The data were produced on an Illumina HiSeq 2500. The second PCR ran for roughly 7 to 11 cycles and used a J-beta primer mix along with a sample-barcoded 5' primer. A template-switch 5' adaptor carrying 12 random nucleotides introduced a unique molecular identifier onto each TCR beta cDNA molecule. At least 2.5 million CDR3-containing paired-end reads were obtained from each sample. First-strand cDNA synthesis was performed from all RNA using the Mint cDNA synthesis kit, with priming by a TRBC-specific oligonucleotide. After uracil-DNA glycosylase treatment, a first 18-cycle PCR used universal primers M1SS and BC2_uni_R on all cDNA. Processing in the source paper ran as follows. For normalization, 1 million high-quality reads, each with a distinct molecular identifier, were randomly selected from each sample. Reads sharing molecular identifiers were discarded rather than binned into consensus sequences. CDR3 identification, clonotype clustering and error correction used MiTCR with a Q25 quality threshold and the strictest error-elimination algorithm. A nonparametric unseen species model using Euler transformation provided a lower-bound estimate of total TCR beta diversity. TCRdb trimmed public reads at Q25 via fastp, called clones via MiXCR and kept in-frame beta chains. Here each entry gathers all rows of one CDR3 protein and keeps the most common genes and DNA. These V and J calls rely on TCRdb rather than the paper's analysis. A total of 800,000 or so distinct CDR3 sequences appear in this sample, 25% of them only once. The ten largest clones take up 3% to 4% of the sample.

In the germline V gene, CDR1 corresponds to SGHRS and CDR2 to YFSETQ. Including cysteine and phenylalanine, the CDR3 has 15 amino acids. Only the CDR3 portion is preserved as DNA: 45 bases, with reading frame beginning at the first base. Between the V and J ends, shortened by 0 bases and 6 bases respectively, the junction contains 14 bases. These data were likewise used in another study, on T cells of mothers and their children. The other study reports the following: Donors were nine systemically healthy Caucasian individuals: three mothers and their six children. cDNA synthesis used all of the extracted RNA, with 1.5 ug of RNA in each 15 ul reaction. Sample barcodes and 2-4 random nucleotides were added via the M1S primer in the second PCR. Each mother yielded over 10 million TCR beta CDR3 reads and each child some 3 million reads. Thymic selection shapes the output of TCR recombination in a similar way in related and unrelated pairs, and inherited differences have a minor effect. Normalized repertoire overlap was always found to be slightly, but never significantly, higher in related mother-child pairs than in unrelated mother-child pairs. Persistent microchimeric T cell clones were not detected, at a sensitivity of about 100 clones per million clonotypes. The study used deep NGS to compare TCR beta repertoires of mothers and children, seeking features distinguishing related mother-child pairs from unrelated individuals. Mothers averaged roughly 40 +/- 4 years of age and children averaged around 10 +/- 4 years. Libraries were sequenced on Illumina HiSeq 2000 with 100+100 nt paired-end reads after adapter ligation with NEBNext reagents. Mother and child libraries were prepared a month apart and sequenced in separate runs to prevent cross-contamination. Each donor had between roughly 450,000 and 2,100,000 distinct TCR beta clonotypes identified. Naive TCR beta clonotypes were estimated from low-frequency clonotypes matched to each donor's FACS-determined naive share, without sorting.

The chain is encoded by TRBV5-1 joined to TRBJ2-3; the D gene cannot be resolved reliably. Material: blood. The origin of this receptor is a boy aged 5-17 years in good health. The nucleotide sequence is TGCGCCAGCAGCTTGGTGGGCAGCTCGGTGGATACGCAGTATTTT. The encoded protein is CASSLVGSSVDTQYF.